This T cell receptor (beta chain) appears in the sequencing data of a study of CD8 T cells in ankylosing spondylitis. V shed 2 bases, J shed 5 bases, and the junction held 10 bases outside the gene matches. Germline CDR1 SGHRS, CDR2 YFSETQ. CDR3 length: 16 residues. Worth noting for this clonotype: Its antigen is not known.

MiXCR was run by TCRdb on the 5' RACE reads, yielding one entry per CDR3 protein. The repertoire holds approximately 300,000 distinct CDR3 sequences, with 20% as singletons. Study-wide results and caveats: In the blood and synovial fluid of reactive arthritis, some motif variants had been previously reported. Those disease-linked clones were CD8+; they were also relatively rare in peripheral blood.

The sequence was obtained from a male donor with ankylosing spondylitis or in good health (not recorded which). V gene TRBV5-1 combines with J gene TRBJ2-4; 7 nucleotides match TRBD1. Sequenced sample: blood, either unsorted or a sorted T cell fraction (not recorded which). In DNA form, the CDR3 reads TGCGCCAGCAGCTTCAACTTTCCCGGGACAGAAAACATTCAGTACTTC. As protein: CASSFNFPGTENIQYF.